The clone carrying this T cell receptor (beta chain) was seen repeatedly, ten times or more. The antigen remains undetermined. The sample originates from a study of T-cell memory formation after mild COVID-19. Study-wide results and caveats: Proof of SARS-CoV-2 specificity was absent for the second-wave clones that crested on day 37.

Trimming took off 4 bases at V and 6 bases at J, with 13 bases between the two ends. From germline, CDR1 is SEHNR and CDR2 FQNEAQ (reference sequence). This CDR3 is 13 amino acids long. Each CDR3 protein gets one entry after TCRdb re-called the 5' RACE reads with MiXCR. The sample holds roughly 580,000 distinct CDR3 sequences, roughly 18% seen once. The chain couples TRBV7-9 to TRBJ2-7; D gene unclear. The source is an adult woman who had mild COVID-19 (a few samples of this study predate the infection). Cell type and time point are not known. The sequenced sample was PBMCs or a T cell subset sorted from them (not recorded which). CDR3 nucleotide sequence: TGTGCCAGCAGCTCTGGGTCTTTGTCCGAGCAGTACTTC. It specifies CASSSGSLSEQYF. Looking up the rest from reference TRBV7-9 and TRBJ2-7 gives the full variable domain: DTGVSQNPRHKITKRGQNVTFRCDPISEHNRLYWYRQTLGQGPEFLTYFQNEAQLEKSRLLSDRFSAERPKGSFSTLEIQRTEQGDSAMYLCASSSGSLSEQYFGPGTRLTVT.